These 7 T cell receptor beta chains came from one sample sequenced in a study of T-cell memory formation after mild COVID-19. TCRdb used MiXCR to reprocess the 5' RACE reads, holding one entry per CDR3 protein. There are 400,000 to 450,000 distinct CDR3 sequences in the sample; over 15% occur only once, and 20% to 25% lies in the top ten. The sequenced sample consisted of PBMCs or a T cell subset sorted from them (not recorded which). The source is a man between 18 and 35 years old who had mild COVID-19 (a few samples of this study predate the infection). Cell type and time point are not known.

The gene calls are TRBV5-1 and TRBJ2-5, with D perhaps TRBD2 (5 bases). Per the germline V gene, CDR1 is SGHRS and CDR2 is YFSETQ. V shed 4 bases and J shed 1 base, with 14 bases lying between them. The CDR3 loop spans 15 amino acids. The CDR3 is CASSPLGSSQETQYF. In nucleotides, the CDR3 is TGCGCCAGCAGCCCCCTAGGGAGCTCCCAAGAGACCCAGTACTTC.

This clonotype showed up just a few times. The rearrangement joins TRBV7-3 to TRBJ1-2; the D gene is possibly TRBD1 (6 bases). Trimming stripped 5 bases from V and 2 bases from J, with 18 bases between. Germline CDR1 is SGHTA and CDR2 is FQGTGA. The CDR3 loop spans 16 amino acids. The CDR3, as DNA: TGTGCCAGCAGCCCGACCGGGACAACTGGGAACTATGGCTACACCTTC. It translates to CASSPTGTTGNYGYTF.

This clonotype was seen a handful of times. The CDR3 here is CASSLGDRGPPYEQYV. In DNA, the CDR3 is TGCGCCAGCAGCTTGGGAGACAGGGGGCCACCGTACGAGCAGTACGTC. The chain couples TRBV5-1 to TRBJ2-7; 10 positions match TRBD1. Per the germline V gene, CDR1 is SGHRS and CDR2 is YFSETQ. V lost 0 bases and J lost 4; bases outside the gene matches: 7. CDR3 length equals 16 residues.

The chain has TRBV7-2 and TRBJ2-7; D is unclear. The germline gives CDR1 SGHTA, CDR2 FQGNSA. V was cut by 4 bases and J by 11 bases, with 15 bases left in between. This CDR3 is 12 amino acids long. The chain's CDR3 is CASSSLGGKEYF. CDR3 coding DNA: TGTGCCAGCAGCTCTCTAGGCGGCAAAGAGTACTTC.

This clonotype was detected only once. This chain joins TRBV19 and TRBJ1-2; 9 positions match TRBD1. With V trimmed by 10 bases and J by 4 bases, 22 bases remained unmatched. The CDR3 has 18 residues. CDR1 and CDR2 (germline): LNHDA, SQIVND (reference sequence). The CDR3 nucleotides read TGTGCCACCCGGGCGGTTCCGGGACAGGGCATTTTGAGCTATGGCTACACCTTC. Its translation is CATRAVPGQGILSYGYTF. The full variable domain, in which reference TRBV19 and TRBJ1-2 provide the parts outside the CDR3, is DGGITQSPKYLFRKEGQNVTLSCEQNLNHDAMYWYRQDPGQGLRLIYYSQIVNDFQKGDIAEGYSVSREKKESFPLTVTSAQKNPTAFYLCATRAVPGQGILSYGYTFGSGTRLTVV.

V is TRBV6-2 or TRBV6-3 and J is TRBJ2-3; 7 bases are shared with TRBD2. CDR1 and CDR2 from the germline V gene are MNHEY and SVGEGT. The V gene end was trimmed by 8 bases and the J gene end by 3 bases; junction bases not matched to a gene: 8. The CDR3 covers 14 residues. CDR3 amino acids: CASGSEAGTDTQYF. In DNA form, the CDR3 reads TGTGCCAGCGGGAGTGAAGCGGGGACAGATACGCAGTATTTT.

The gene calls are TRBV18 and TRBJ1-4; D may be TRBD1 (6 bases). Germline V gene data show CDR1 as KGHSH and CDR2 as LQKENI. This CDR3 comprises 14 residues. The germline V and J ends were trimmed by 6 bases and 4 bases, with 12 bases remaining between them. This CDR3 reads CASSPDRNNEKLFF. DNA of the CDR3: TGTGCCAGCTCCCCGGACAGAAATAATGAAAAACTGTTTTTT. The full variable domain, in which reference TRBV18 and TRBJ1-4 provide the parts outside the CDR3, is NAGVMQNPRHLVRRRGQEARLRCSPMKGHSHVYWYRQLPEEGLKFMVYLQKENIIDESGMPKERFSAEFPKEGPSILRIQQVVRGDSAAYFCASSPDRNNEKLFFGSGTQLSVL.